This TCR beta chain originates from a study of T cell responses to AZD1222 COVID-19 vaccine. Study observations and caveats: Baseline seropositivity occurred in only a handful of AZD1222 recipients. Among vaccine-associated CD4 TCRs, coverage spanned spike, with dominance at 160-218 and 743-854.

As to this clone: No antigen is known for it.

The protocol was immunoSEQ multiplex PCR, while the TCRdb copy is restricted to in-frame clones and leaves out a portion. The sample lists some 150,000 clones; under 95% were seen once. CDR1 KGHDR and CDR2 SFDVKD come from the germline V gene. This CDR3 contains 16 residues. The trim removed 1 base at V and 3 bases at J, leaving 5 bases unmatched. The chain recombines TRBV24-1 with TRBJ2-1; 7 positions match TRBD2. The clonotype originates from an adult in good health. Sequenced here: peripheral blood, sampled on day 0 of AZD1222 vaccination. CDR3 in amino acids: CATSDLRSGVYNEQFF. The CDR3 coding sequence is TGTGCCACCAGTGATTTAAGGAGCGGGGTCTACAATGAGCAGTTCTTC.